This TCR beta chain was documented in a study of regulatory T cells in long-lasting Graves disease. The CDR3 totals 15 residues. V was trimmed by 0 bases and J by 5 bases, leaving 13 bases between them. Germline V gene data show CDR1 as SGHAT and CDR2 as FQNNGV. The time point: newly diagnosed GD, antithyroid drugs for less than 3 months. PBMCs provided the RNA from which the TCR library was made. Construction of the TCR beta libraries employed iRepertoire HTBI primers in conjunction with Arm-PCR of CDR3 regions. TCRdb re-called the multiplex PCR reads with MiXCR, one entry per CDR3 protein. The table has under 400,000 distinct CDR3 sequences, about a sixth seen once; the top ten hold 30%. The sample was also reused in another study, on T cells in Graves' hyperthyroidism and ophthalmopathy. That paper states: Most clonotypes that expanded in the thyroid above 0.001 also showed up in blood.

Sequencing was performed on peripheral blood mononuclear cells (PBMCs), taken at new diagnosis, from a patient treated with antithyroid drugs. The V and J genes are TRBV11-2 and TRBJ2-5, with unresolved D. The receptor was derived from a man between 40 and 49 years old with Graves disease. The CDR3 loop is CASSLEWSARETQYF. The DNA of the CDR3 is TGTGCCAGCAGCTTAGAATGGTCCGCGCGGGAGACCCAGTACTTC. The whole variable domain, filled in from reference TRBV11-2 and TRBJ2-5, reads EAGVAQSPRYKIIEKRQSVAFWCNPISGHATLYWYQQILGQGPKLLIQFQNNGVVDDSQLPKDRFSAERLKGVDSTLKIQPAKLEDSAVYLCASSLEWSARETQYFGPGTRLLVL.